This is a list of T cell receptor beta chains from one sample in a study of CD8+ T cells in alopecia areata. Only in-frame clones appear in the TCRdb table, and some are missing; sequencing was by immunoSEQ multiplex PCR. The table records around 150,000 clones, about 60% of them present only once. The starting material was CD4+ T cells sorted from blood, obtained at week 24, from a patient treated with tofacitinib. These receptors were collected from a human donor with alopecia areata. Each CDR3 is given with its conserved first and last residue. A D gene is named only where the DNA matches it firmly. Expanded clones are given a class, and other clones once, few, many or no size at all.

TRBJ2-1	-	-	TRBV5-4	TGTGCCAGCAGCTTGGAGCTCGGCTACAATGAGCAGTTCTTC	CASSLELGYNEQFF
TRBJ1-1	-	-	TRBV5-1	TGCGCCAGCAGCTTGGAAGGGTATACGGATGAAGCTTTCTTT	CASSLEGYTDEAFF
TRBJ2-5	-	-	TRBV5-1	TGCGCCAGCAGACCCGGCGGGCTACAAGAGACCCAGTACTTC	CASRPGGLQETQYF
TRBJ2-3	once	-	TRBV4-2	TGTGCCAGCAGCCAAGGGGTAGCCACAGATACGCAGTATTTT	CASSQGVATDTQYF
TRBJ1-2	few	TRBD1	TRBV19	TGTGCCAGTAGTACGGGACAGGGGGCGCAGGATGGCTACACCTTC	CASSTGQGAQDGYTF
TRBJ2-4	few	-	TRBV19	TGTGCCAGTAGGAACCCTAAAATAGCCAAAAACATTCAGTACTTC	CASRNPKIAKNIQYF
TRBJ1-1	few	-	TRBV7-9	TGTGCCAGCAGCTTAGTCAGGGCCCTACTAGGGACTGAAGCTTTCTTT	CASSLVRALLGTEAFF
TRBJ2-3	-	-	TRBV4-1	TGCGCCAGCAGCCAAGAAGCAGAACCTGGCACAGATACGCAGTATTTT	CASSQEAEPGTDTQYF
TRBJ1-6	few	-	TRBV30	TGTGCCTGGAGTGTTTCCGGAGGGGCCCAAAATTTT	CAWSVSGGAQNF
TRBJ1-2	-	-	TRBV4-1	TGCGCCAGCAGCCAAGGGGGAGGGGGGCGCTATGGCTACACCTTC	CASSQGGGGRYGYTF
TRBJ2-5	-	TRBD2	TRBV9	TGTGCCAGCAGCGTAGGCGCGTCCGGGACTAGCGGTGAGACCCAGTACTTC	CASSVGASGTSGETQYF
TRBJ2-5	-	TRBD1	TRBV10-3	TGTGCCACCCGCGGGGACAGGGGTGGGGAGACCCAGTACTTC	CATRGDRGGETQYF